Shown below are 2 T cell receptor beta chains from a single sample sequenced in a study of blood T cell repertoires in COVID-19. Libraries were prepared by immunoSEQ multiplex PCR; TCRdb keeps only in-frame clonotypes and omits some of them. This sample has around 310,000 clones, with about 90% found just once. Specimen: peripheral blood. The receptors here all came from a middle-aged woman with COVID-19, enrolled during active disease.

The CDR3 spells CASSDYEQSSYNEQFF. CDR3 nucleotide sequence: TGTGCCAGCAGCGACTACGAGCAGTCCTCCTACAATGAGCAGTTCTTC. The chain combines TRBV9 with TRBJ2-1, with D uncertain. Trimming cost V 3 bases and J 0 bases, with 13 bases left between them. Per germline, CDR1 SGDLS and CDR2 YYNGEE. CDR3 size: 16 residues. Using reference TRBV9 and TRBJ2-1 for the parts outside the CDR3, the full variable domain is DSGVTQTPKHLITATGQRVTLRCSPRSGDLSVYWYQQSLDQGLQFLIQYYNGEERAKGNILERFSAQQFPDLHSELNLSSLELGDSALYFCASSDYEQSSYNEQFFGPGTRLTVL.

This chain's CDR3 is CASSQGLAGGTDTQYF. The CDR3, as DNA: TGCGCCAGCAGCCAAGGACTAGCGGGAGGGACAGATACGCAGTATTTT. This rearrangement joins TRBV5-1 to TRBJ2-3; 15 bases are a match to TRBD2. The length of the CDR3 is 16 residues. Germline V lookup: CDR1 SGHRS, CDR2 YFSETQ. V shed 4 bases, J shed 3 bases, and the junction held 3 bases outside the gene matches.